Each of the 29 T cell receptor beta chains below was sequenced from the same sample in a study of T cell repertoires in cytomegalovirus infection. Via MiXCR, TCRdb re-called the reads, giving one row per CDR3 protein. The data hold some 150,000 distinct CDR3 sequences, with less than 25% observed a single time. The sequenced sample was PBMCs. These receptor sequences come from a human donor in good health (CMV status not recorded). Some clones in this sample may be carry-over from other donors' samples.

This clonotype was seen at least ten times. The chain employs TRBV28 and TRBJ1-1; perhaps TRBD1 as D (6 bases). The CDR3 runs 13 residues. In germline, CDR1 is MDHEN, CDR2 SYDVKM. The V end lost 4 bases, the J end lost 0 bases, and 6 bases lay between the germline ends. CDR3 DNA: TGTGCCAGCAGTTGGGGGCTGAACACTGAAGCTTTCTTT. It encodes CASSWGLNTEAFF.

The V call is TRBV29-1, the J call TRBJ2-1, with TRBD1 as a possible D gene (6 bases). CDR1 is SQVTM and CDR2 is ANQGSEA in the germline V gene. Trimming took off 4 bases at V and 8 bases at J, with 15 bases between the two ends. The CDR3 has 13 amino acids. For the CDR3, the DNA is TGCAGCGTTGTACAGGGTAAGGTCGATGAGCAGTTCTTC. It yields the protein CSVVQGKVDEQFF.

This chain connects TRBV24-1 to TRBJ2-1; the D is unclear. Trimming removed 3 bases from V and 7 bases from J, with 12 bases in between. The CDR3 covers 14 residues. Germline CDR1 reads KGHDR; CDR2 reads SFDVKD. CDR3 sequence: CATSDPPDWNEQFF. CDR3 bases: TGTGCCACCAGTGATCCCCCCGATTGGAATGAGCAGTTCTTC.

Here the CDR3 DNA reads TGCAGTGCTAGGAAGGGACAATACGAGCAGTACTTC. It is translated as CSARKGQYEQYF. The gene calls are TRBV20-1 and TRBJ2-7; D perhaps matches TRBD1 (6 bases). This CDR3 contains 12 residues. V lost 3 bases and J 4 bases, leaving 10 bases between the germline ends. Germline V gene sequence: CDR1 DFQATT, CDR2 SNEGSKA (reference sequence).

The DNA for the CDR3 is TGTGCCAGCAGCTCCAACGCCCTCTCCTACGAGCAGTACTTC. Translating gives CASSSNALSYEQYF. The gene calls are TRBV7-9 and TRBJ2-7; D ambiguous. Trimming took 4 bases from V and 0 from J, leaving 10 bases between them. In germline, CDR1 is SEHNR, CDR2 FQNEAQ (reference sequence). The CDR3 covers 14 residues.

V gene TRBV5-1 combines with J gene TRBJ2-5; the match to TRBD2 covers 7 bases. With V trimmed by 0 bases and J by 2 bases, 10 bases remained unmatched. The germline V gene has CDR1 SGHRS and CDR2 YFSETQ. There are 17 residues in the CDR3. The CDR3 reads CASSLAGAGKAQETQYF. The CDR3 region has the DNA TGCGCCAGCAGCTTGGCCGGAGCGGGAAAGGCGCAAGAGACCCAGTACTTC.

This clonotype occurred a few times. The chain is built from TRBV12-3 or TRBV12-4 and TRBJ2-3; D possibly corresponds to TRBD1 (6 bases). The CDR3 contains 12 residues. Trimming removed 3 bases at V and 7 bases at J, with 8 bases between. CDR3 DNA sequence: TGTGCCAGCAGTTTCAGGGGATATACGCAGTATTTT. It yields the protein CASSFRGYTQYF.

By frequency in the sample, this clonotype is medium-sized. CDR3: CASSSGLAWGEQYF. The CDR3 nucleotides read TGTGCCAGCAGCTCGGGACTAGCCTGGGGCGAGCAGTACTTC. The chain joins TRBV5-6 to TRBJ2-7; 9 positions agree with TRBD2. Germline-derived CDR1 and CDR2 are SGHDT and YYEEEE. This CDR3 region has 14 residues. Trimming took 3 bases from V and 6 from J; bases not matched to a gene: 7. The full variable domain, with the rest looked up from reference TRBV5-6 and TRBJ2-7, is DAGVTQSPTHLIKTRGQQVTLRCSPKSGHDTVSWYQQALGQGPQFIFQYYEEEERQRGNFPDRFSGHQFPNYSSELNVNALLLGDSALYLCASSSGLAWGEQYFGPGTRLTVT.

V and J are TRBV9 and TRBJ2-1; 11 bases match TRBD2. The CDR3 extends over 15 amino acids. The germline gives CDR1 SGDLS, CDR2 YYNGEE. V shed 2 bases and J 9 bases; nucleotides not matched to a gene: 7. The CDR3 region has the DNA TGTGCCAGCAGCGTTAATAGCGGGGGGGTCGGTGAGCAGTTCTTC. This codes for CASSVNSGGVGEQFF.

This clonotype was seen more than once but under ten times. V usage is TRBV28 and J usage is TRBJ1-2; D gene uncertain. The CDR3 is 15 amino acids. Germline V gene sequence: CDR1 MDHEN, CDR2 SYDVKM. V shed 3 bases and J shed 5 bases, with 16 bases lying between them. DNA of the CDR3: TGTGCCAGCAGTTTGTATCTGGACCGATCATATGGCTACACCTTC. Its protein is CASSLYLDRSYGYTF.

The chain links TRBV5-4 to TRBJ2-7, with 8 bases identical to TRBD2. The CDR3 totals 15 residues. After removal of 2 bases from V and 5 bases from J, the junction contained 9 bases not matched to a gene. The germline V gene has CDR1 SGHNT and CDR2 YYREEE (reference sequence). CDR3 region: CASSFFLAGSHEQYF. Written as DNA, the CDR3 is TGTGCCAGCAGCTTTTTCCTAGCGGGTTCCCACGAGCAGTACTTC.

This clonotype was seen only a few times. V and J are TRBV12-3 or TRBV12-4 and TRBJ2-7; D may be TRBD1 or TRBD2 (6 bases each). V was pared by 1 base and J by 5 bases, with 12 bases between. The CDR3 is 14 residues long. The CDR3 spells CASSLGGAVNEQYF. As DNA, the CDR3 is TGTGCCAGCAGTTTAGGGGGGGCGGTCAACGAGCAGTACTTC.

The gene calls are TRBV4-3 and TRBJ2-7; possibly TRBD1 for D (5 bases). Germline V gene lookup returns CDR1 LGHNA and CDR2 YSLEER. CDR3 length equals 13 residues. The ends were cut back, 1 base at V and 3 bases at J, with 7 bases in the middle. This chain's CDR3 is CASSQAGFYEQYF. CDR3 DNA sequence: TGCGCCAGCAGCCAAGCAGGGTTCTACGAGCAGTACTTC.

The J gene is TRBJ2-3, the V gene TRBV28; the D call may be TRBD1 or TRBD2 (5 bases each). The V gene lost 7 bases and the J gene lost 4 bases, with 18 bases spanning the gap. CDR1 MDHEN and CDR2 SYDVKM come from the germline V gene. The CDR3 sequence is 15 residues long. This CDR3 is CASNGPGRPPDTQYF. Here the CDR3 DNA reads TGTGCCAGCAATGGGCCGGGGCGCCCCCCAGATACGCAGTATTTT.

Note on this clonotype: Here the CDR3 omits its conserved ending phenylalanine or tryptophan, so a read error is the likely source. This sequence joins TRBV7-8 and TRBJ1-2; 7 nucleotides agree with TRBD1. V dropped 5 bases and J dropped 4; count of bases not matched to a gene: 22. The CDR3 is 19 amino acids. Germline loops: CDR1 SGHVS, CDR2 FQNEAQ. CDR3: CASSTRRHRGETIRYGYTI. The DNA for the CDR3 is TGTGCCAGCAGCACCCGGCGCCACAGGGGAGAGACCATACGCTATGGCTACACCATC.

This chain uses TRBV28 with TRBJ1-3; unclear D gene. V was pared by 3 bases and J by 4 bases, with 10 bases between. Germline values: CDR1 MDHEN, CDR2 SYDVKM. The CDR3 runs 14 residues. The CDR3, as DNA: TGTGCCAGCAGTTTCATAAAACAGGGAAACACCATATATTTT. Encoded protein: CASSFIKQGNTIYF.

There are a few counts of this clonotype. V gene TRBV28 combines with J gene TRBJ2-7; 9 bases map to TRBD1. The junction had 7 bases not matched to a gene; V was cut back by 1 base and J by 3 bases. Germline V CDR1 and CDR2: MDHEN, SYDVKM. The CDR3 contains 16 residues. The CDR3 sequence: CASSLSQAGQGYEQYF. The CDR3 coding sequence is TGTGCCAGCAGTTTATCCCAGGCGGGACAGGGCTACGAGCAGTACTTC.

V gene TRBV28 combines with J gene TRBJ2-2; 7 nucleotides line up with TRBD2. The CDR3 runs to 17 residues. CDR1 and CDR2 from the germline V gene are MDHEN and SYDVKM. The V gene end was trimmed by 3 bases and the J gene end by 1 base; junction bases not matched to a gene: 8. The CDR3 DNA sequence: TGTGCCAGCAGTTTCCCCCTGGCTAGCGGGAACACCGGGGAGCTGTTTTTT. This gives the protein CASSFPLASGNTGELFF.

In this sample, this clonotype turned up a few times. The chain has TRBV7-7 and TRBJ2-1; TRBD2 agrees at 10 bases. This CDR3 has 15 amino acids. Germline CDR1 is SSHAT and CDR2 is FNYEAQ (reference sequence). The CDR3 bases are TGTGCTCCCTCAGAGACACTAGCGGGGTTTAATGAGCAGTTCTTC. Amino acids: CAPSETLAGFNEQFF. The variable domain in full, with the rest retrieved from reference TRBV7-7 and TRBJ2-1, is GAGVSQSPRYKVTKRGQDVTLRCDPISSHATLYWYQQALGQGPEFLTYFNYEAQPDKSGLPSDRFSAERPEGSISTLTIQRTEQRDSAMYRCAPSETLAGFNEQFFGPGTRLTVL.

Turning to this clonotype: This may arise from a read error, as a much more abundant clone is one base away. The CDR3: CASKLTRTLTSETQYF. CDR3 DNA: TGTGCCAGCAAGCTCACTCGGACCCTGACTTCGGAGACCCAGTACTTC. The chain carries TRBV6-5 and TRBJ2-5; D is unclear. This CDR3 region has 16 residues. V was clipped by 7 bases and J by 5 bases, with 23 bases between them. Germline CDR1 and CDR2: MNHEY and SVGAGI.

This clonotype was recorded many times. This chain connects TRBV20-1 to TRBJ1-1, with 8 bases lining up with TRBD1. Germline loops: CDR1 DFQATT, CDR2 SNEGSKA (reference sequence). This CDR3 comprises 13 residues. J lost 1 base, V lost 6 bases, and 4 bases had no gene match. The CDR3 spells CSAYRGTNTEAFF. In DNA, the CDR3 is TGCAGTGCCTACAGGGGGACGAACACTGAAGCTTTCTTT.

V gene TRBV18 combines with J gene TRBJ2-3; 12 bases map to TRBD2. Germline-derived CDR1 and CDR2 are KGHSH and LQKENI. The CDR3 totals 24 residues. With V trimmed by 4 bases and J by 11 bases, 37 bases remained unmatched. Written as DNA, the CDR3 is TGTGCCAGCTCACGGTTGCTCCGACTAGCGGGAGAGGTTGCTGATACGCGGGGTGCTACGCGGCAGTATTTT. This codes for CASSRLLRLAGEVADTRGATRQYF.

CDR3 DNA sequence: TGTGCCAGCAGCTATTACGGCGGTGGCTACGAGCAGTACTTC. Amino acid sequence: CASSYYGGGYEQYF. V usage is TRBV14 and J usage is TRBJ2-7; D ambiguous. Per the germline V gene, CDR1 is SGHDN and CDR2 is FVKESK. CDR3 length: 14 residues. Trimming pared 5 bases from V and 3 bases from J, leaving 14 bases between.

The chain couples TRBV7-3 to TRBJ2-7; 13 nucleotides match TRBD2. Germline V gives CDR1 SGHTA, CDR2 FQGTGA. This CDR3 spans 15 amino acids. Trimming took 0 bases from V and 6 from J; bases not matched to a gene: 2. The CDR3 coding sequence is TGTGCCAGCAGCTTAACGGGACTAGCGGGAACCGAGCAGTACTTC. This encodes CASSLTGLAGTEQYF.

This clonotype has ten or more counts. V usage is TRBV7-2 and J usage is TRBJ1-5; D is possibly TRBD1 (5 bases). Germline lookup yields CDR1 SGHTA and CDR2 FQGNSA. Trimming shortened V by 3 bases and J by 5 bases, and 8 bases separated the two germline ends. The CDR3 is 13 amino acids. Here the CDR3 reads CASSLGTDQPQHF. In nucleotides, the CDR3 is TGTGCCAGCAGCTTGGGGACCGATCAGCCCCAGCATTTT.

This clonotype was counted between two and nine times. The chain uses TRBV6-2 or TRBV6-3 and TRBJ2-2; D perhaps matches TRBD2 (6 bases). Germline loops: CDR1 MNHEY, CDR2 SVGEGT. V dropped 6 bases and J dropped 9 bases, with 14 bases sitting between them. This CDR3 spans 13 amino acids. CDR3 region: CASREGGVRELFF. The CDR3, as DNA: TGTGCCAGCAGGGAAGGCGGGGTTCGGGAGCTGTTTTTT.

This clonotype was counted between two and nine times. The chain recombines TRBV2 with TRBJ2-7, with 8 positions matching TRBD1. Germline V gene data show CDR1 as SNHLY and CDR2 as FYNNEI. The V gene end was trimmed by 1 base and the J gene end by 4 bases; junction bases not matched to a gene: 9. The CDR3 runs 16 residues. CDR3 in DNA: TGTGCCAGCAGTGAAGGGATTGGACAGGGTTGGTACGAGCAGTACTTC. This translates into CASSEGIGQGWYEQYF.

V is TRBV28 and J is TRBJ1-5; TRBD1 is a possible D gene (6 bases). The CDR3 sequence is 15 residues long. CDR1 and CDR2 (germline): MDHEN, SYDVKM. Trimming cost V 5 bases and J 5 bases, with 16 bases left between them. CDR3 sequence: CASSPRDRIYQPQHF. The DNA of the CDR3 is TGTGCCAGCAGTCCTCGAGACAGGATCTATCAGCCCCAGCATTTT.

This rearrangement joins TRBV20-1 to TRBJ1-1; D unresolved. The CDR3 loop spans 13 amino acids. Trimming removed 6 bases from V and 1 base from J, with 12 bases in between. CDR1 is DFQATT and CDR2 is SNEGSKA in the germline V gene (reference sequence). The CDR3: CSASTGANTEAFF. In DNA, the CDR3 is TGCAGTGCCTCCACGGGAGCGAACACTGAAGCTTTCTTT.